This T cell receptor beta chain was found in a study of CD8+CD57+ T cells in acquired aplastic anemia. Study-wide points: Patients versus controls showed no significant CD8+ Simpson's diversity difference. About 30 shared CD8+ CDR3s appeared highly expressed within patients' immunodominant clones.

This clonotype has a count of ten or more. The antigen is not known. Only patients with CD8+CD57+ cell expansion on flow cytometry were chosen for sequencing. Genomic DNA constituted the template upon which TCR beta VDJ and CDR3 profiling was performed. TCRdb itself ran the reads through MiXCR, one entry per CDR3 protein. The table includes roughly 150,000 distinct CDR3 sequences, roughly 50% detected once. There are 15 residues in the CDR3. J lost 6 bases, V lost 6 bases, and 12 bases had no gene match. This sequence joins TRBV12-3 or TRBV12-4 and TRBJ1-1; TRBD1 agrees at 8 bases. This receptor was identified in a human donor with aplastic anemia. Sequenced input: sorted CD4+, CD8+, or CD8+CD57+ T cells (not recorded which) from PBMCs. CDR3 in DNA: TGTGCCAGCAGCCTAACAGGGGGTGGATCGGCTGAAGCTTTCTTT. Encoded protein: CASSLTGGGSAEAFF.